This T cell receptor beta chain was retrieved from a study of OX40 agonist ivuxolimab in advanced cancers. Study conclusions and caveats: On average, CD8+ T cells showed a greater number of expanded clones than CD4+.

Profiling relied on immunoSEQ multiplex PCR, and the TCRdb table lists in-frame clones only, not all of them. The sample carries 55,000 to 80,000 clones, about nine tenths recorded once. This clone has only a few counts. Its antigen is still unknown. Autoimmune disease history or systemic immunosuppression excluded patients. The germline gives CDR1 WNHNN, CDR2 SYGVQD (reference sequence). V was clipped by 3 bases and J by 0 bases; unmatched bases: 10. This CDR3 comprises 18 residues. Sequencing was performed on CD4+ or CD8+ T cells sorted from blood, taken in a trial of the OX40 agonist ivuxolimab. V usage is TRBV10-1 and J usage is TRBJ2-1, with TRBD1 identical over 8 bases. This receptor was taken from an adult with an advanced solid tumor such as melanoma, head and neck, liver or kidney cancer. Here the CDR3 reads CASSDRGRAGVSYNEQFF. The CDR3 nucleotides read TGCGCCAGCAGTGACAGGGGGCGCGCAGGGGTCTCCTACAATGAGCAGTTCTTC.